This T cell receptor beta chain was identified in a study of blood T cell repertoires in COVID-19. CDR1 MNHEY and CDR2 SVGAGI come from the germline V gene. This CDR3 contains 15 residues. J gave up 6 bases and V 6 bases, and 12 bases lay outside the gene matches. The method was immunoSEQ multiplex PCR; TCRdb's version includes in-frame clones alone and lacks a portion of them. This sample has approximately 390,000 clones; around 87% occur once, and the top ten carry 2% to 2.5%. The specimen was peripheral blood. J is TRBJ1-1 and V is TRBV6-5; 8 bases fit TRBD1. This receptor was obtained from a woman between 55 and 75 years old with COVID-19, enrolled during active disease. The CDR3 nucleotides are TGTGCCAGCAGACCTCGTGACAGGGGATTCGCTGAAGCTTTCTTT. Translating it yields CASRPRDRGFAEAFF.